These 14 T cell receptor beta chains were all obtained from the same sample, sequenced in a study of Graves' ophthalmopathy and Graves' hyperthyroidism. Transcripts of RNA were the source for amplifying TCR beta CDR3 regions. An opening RT-PCR round employed HTBI primers and preceded a second-round multiplex PCR. In TCRdb, the multiplex PCR reads were re-called with MiXCR into one record per CDR3 protein. Of about 740,000 distinct CDR3 sequences detected, roughly 41% appear once; the ten largest clones hold 44%. The sample was peripheral blood. The receptors were gathered from an adult man with Graves' ophthalmopathy.

This clonotype has a handful of counts. This sequence joins TRBV20-1 and TRBJ2-2; tentative D call: TRBD1 (6 bases). Germline lookup yields CDR1 DFQATT and CDR2 SNEGSKA (reference sequence). V shed 0 bases and J shed 5 bases, with 10 bases lying between them. The CDR3 is made up of 14 amino acids. The CDR3 region is CSAREGARTGELFF. DNA for the CDR3: TGCAGTGCTAGAGAGGGGGCGCGAACCGGGGAGCTGTTTTTT.

The rearrangement uses TRBV4-1 and TRBJ1-1; perhaps TRBD1 as D (5 bases). The CDR3 is 16 amino acids. Germline V gene lookup returns CDR1 MGHRA and CDR2 YSYEKL. V lost 4 bases, J lost 1 base, and 16 bases lay in between. The CDR3 region is CASSPPVGEGNTEAFF. DNA of the CDR3: TGCGCCAGCAGCCCCCCGGTAGGGGAGGGGAACACTGAAGCTTTCTTT.

Notes on this clonotype: This clone may be a read error of a much larger clone one base away. The chain links TRBV29-1 to TRBJ2-7, with D perhaps matching TRBD1 or TRBD2 (5 bases each). This CDR3 is built from 13 residues. The germline CDR1 and CDR2 sequences are SQVTM and ANQGSEA. V shed 5 bases and J shed 5 bases, with 16 bases lying between them. CDR3 residues: CSVSSGGSNEQYF. The CDR3 region has the DNA TGCAGCGTTAGTAGTGGGGGTTCCAACGAGCAGTACTTC.

V gene TRBV10-3 combines with J gene TRBJ1-2, with 9 bases that match TRBD1. The CDR3 loop spans 13 amino acids. Trimming removed 6 bases from V and 4 bases from J; junction bases left unmatched: 3. CDR1 ENHRY and CDR2 SYGVKD come from the germline V gene. The CDR3 nucleotides are TGTGCCATCAGGGGACAGGGCGGCTATGGCTACACCTTC. This translates into CAIRGQGGYGYTF.

This sequence joins TRBV19 and TRBJ1-2; possible D gene TRBD1, 5 bases. Germline V lookup: CDR1 LNHDA, CDR2 SQIVND (reference sequence). The CDR3 loop spans 15 amino acids. V shed 0 bases and J shed 4 bases, with 12 bases lying between them. The CDR3 loop reads CASSIELRGGYGYTF. DNA for the CDR3: TGTGCCAGTAGTATAGAACTTCGGGGCGGCTATGGCTACACCTTC.

Remarks on this clonotype: A much bigger clone sits one base away, suggesting this may be a read error. The missing conserved phenylalanine or tryptophan at the end of this CDR3 makes a read error likely. This sequence joins TRBV10-2 and TRBJ1-1, with D maybe TRBD1 (5 bases). CDR3 size: 14 residues. Germline values: CDR1 WSHSY, CDR2 SAAADI. V was shortened by 6 bases and J by 3 bases, with 14 bases between the two germline ends. The CDR3 region has the DNA TGCGCCAGCAGGGGGACCGGTCGGGACACTGAAGCTTTCTCT. This codes for CASRGTGRDTEAFS.

This clonotype came up many times. The rearrangement joins TRBV19 to TRBJ1-1; tentative D call: TRBD1 (5 bases). With 5 bases removed from V and 0 bases from J, the gap between germline ends came to 19 bases. Germline V gene data show CDR1 as LNHDA and CDR2 as SQIVND (reference sequence). This CDR3 has 17 residues. The CDR3 spells CASSPLPIRVVNTEAFF. In DNA, the CDR3 is TGTGCCAGTAGTCCCCTCCCCATCAGGGTCGTGAACACTGAAGCTTTCTTT.

This clonotype occurred many times. The V and J genes are TRBV29-1 and TRBJ1-1; a weak D match, TRBD1 (5 bases). The CDR3 is 13 residues long. Looked up from germline, CDR1 is SQVTM and CDR2 is ANQGSEA. The CDR3 loop reads CGQSADMNTEAFF. The CDR3, as DNA: TGCGGCCAAAGTGCGGACATGAACACTGAAGCTTTCTTT.

This chain links TRBV20-1 with TRBJ2-5; 8 positions match TRBD2. Germline CDR1 reads DFQATT; CDR2 reads SNEGSKA (reference sequence). The junction had 7 bases not matched to a gene; V was cut back by 2 bases and J by 2 bases. The CDR3 is 15 residues long. Here the CDR3 reads CSARRGTSRQETQYF. The CDR3 DNA reads as TGCAGTGCTAGACGTGGGACTAGTCGGCAAGAGACCCAGTACTTC.

In the case of this clonotype: A read error is possible here, since a much larger clone lies one base away. CDR3 loop: CASSLFREAQYF. For the CDR3, the DNA is TGTGCCAGCAGCTTATTCCGAGAGGCCCAGTACTTC. This chain links TRBV7-2 with TRBJ2-5; no clear D gene. Germline lookup yields CDR1 SGHTA and CDR2 FQGNSA. This CDR3 has 12 amino acids.

In this sample, this clonotype turned up once. V and J are TRBV29-1 and TRBJ2-5; 13 bases align to TRBD2. The germline V gene has CDR1 SQVTM and CDR2 ANQGSEA. Trimming cost V 7 bases and J 4 bases; bases outside gene matches: 3. The CDR3 has 13 residues. The chain's CDR3 is CSGWTSGGETQYF. The CDR3 DNA is TGCAGCGGATGGACTAGCGGGGGAGAGACCCAGTACTTC.

This clonotype was observed many times. The chain joins TRBV2 to TRBJ1-4; D remains ambiguous. Germline V gene data show CDR1 as SNHLY and CDR2 as FYNNEI. This CDR3 has 15 residues. Trimming stripped 6 bases from V and 6 bases from J, with 17 bases between. CDR3 nucleotide sequence: TGTGCCAGCAGGGTCTCCGGGCTGGAGGATGAAAAACTGTTTTTT. Residues: CASRVSGLEDEKLFF.

This clonotype was seen at least ten times. V is TRBV10-3 and J is TRBJ2-5; D is undetermined. The V gene lost 6 bases and the J gene lost 2 bases, with 13 bases spanning the gap. Germline-derived CDR1 and CDR2 are ENHRY and SYGVKD. The CDR3 spans 14 residues. CDR3 amino acids: CAISTPRDQETQYF. The CDR3 bases are TGTGCCATCAGCACCCCTCGCGATCAAGAGACCCAGTACTTC.

The sample holds one count of this clonotype. Lacking the conserved final phenylalanine or tryptophan, this CDR3 likely reflects a read error. The V and J genes are TRBV7-2 and TRBJ1-5; D may be TRBD1 (5 bases). Germline V CDR1 and CDR2: SGHTA, FQGNSA. Deletions cut 6 bases from V and 5 bases from J, with 8 bases between. This CDR3 region has 12 residues. The chain's CDR3 is CASREQDQPQHL. In nucleotides, the CDR3 is TGTGCCAGCAGGGAACAGGATCAGCCCCAGCATCTT.